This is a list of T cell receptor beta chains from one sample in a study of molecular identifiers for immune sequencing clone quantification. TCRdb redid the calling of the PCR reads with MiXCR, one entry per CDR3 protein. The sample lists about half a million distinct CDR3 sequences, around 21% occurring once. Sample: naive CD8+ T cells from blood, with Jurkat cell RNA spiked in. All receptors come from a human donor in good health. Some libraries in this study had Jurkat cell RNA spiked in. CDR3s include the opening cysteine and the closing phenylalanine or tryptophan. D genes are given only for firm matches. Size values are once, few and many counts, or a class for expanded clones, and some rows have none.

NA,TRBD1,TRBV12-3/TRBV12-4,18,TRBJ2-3,TGTGCCAGCAGTCAAGGGACAGGGGGCCAGACCTGGACAGATACGCAGTATTTT,CASSQGTGGQTWTDTQYF
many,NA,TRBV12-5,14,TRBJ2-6,TGTGCTAGTGGTGACAACTCTGGGGCCAACGTCCTGACTTTC,CASGDNSGANVLTF
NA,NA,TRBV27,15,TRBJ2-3,TGTGCCAGCAGTTACCAATTAACAGGCACAGATACGCAGTATTTT,CASSYQLTGTDTQYF
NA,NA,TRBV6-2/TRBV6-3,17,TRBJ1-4,TGTGCCAGCACCGCCGGGACTACCGAGACCGACGGTGAAAAACTGTTTTTT,CASTAGTTETDGEKLFF
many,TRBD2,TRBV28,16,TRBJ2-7,TGTGCCAGCAGTCAAGGACTAGCGGGGGGCACCGGGGAGCAGTACTTC,CASSQGLAGGTGEQYF
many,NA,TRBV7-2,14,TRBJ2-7,TGTGCCAGCAGCTTAGATACACCTATCTACGAGCAGTACTTC,CASSLDTPIYEQYF
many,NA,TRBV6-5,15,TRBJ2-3,TGTGCCAGCAGTTACTCTATACGAGGCACAGATACGCAGTATTTT,CASSYSIRGTDTQYF
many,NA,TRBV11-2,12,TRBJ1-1,TGTGCCAGCAGCTTATATTGGTCTGAAGCTTTCTTT,CASSLYWSEAFF
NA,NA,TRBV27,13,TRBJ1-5,TGTGCCAGCAGTTTATTTCCCCTTCAGCCCCAGCATTTT,CASSLFPLQPQHF
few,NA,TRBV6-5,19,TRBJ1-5,TGTGCCAGCAACTATTACATCGGGGGTTCAGGGTTGGGCAATCAGCCCCAGCATTTT,CASNYYIGGSGLGNQPQHF
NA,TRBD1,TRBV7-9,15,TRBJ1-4,TGTGCCAGCAGCGCCCGACAGGGAAGGAATGAAAAACTGTTTTTT,CASSARQGRNEKLFF
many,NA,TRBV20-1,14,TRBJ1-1,TGCAGTGCCGTAAGGCGGGAAAGGGACCCTGAAGCTTTCTTT,CSAVRRERDPEAFF
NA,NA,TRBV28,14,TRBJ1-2,TGTGCCAGCAGTCCTAATCCGGGTGGACAGGGCTACACCTTC,CASSPNPGGQGYTF
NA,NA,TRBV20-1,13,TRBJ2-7,TGCAGTGCTAGAACGGCAGTAGGTTACGAGCAGTACTTC,CSARTAVGYEQYF
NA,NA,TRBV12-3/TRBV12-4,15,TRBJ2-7,TGTGCCAGCAGTTTCGGCTCTCCTCGAGCCTACGAGCAGTACTTC,CASSFGSPRAYEQYF
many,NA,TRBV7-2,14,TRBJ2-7,TGTGCCAGCATCCCGGGGGAGAGCTCCTACGAGCAGTACTTC,CASIPGESSYEQYF
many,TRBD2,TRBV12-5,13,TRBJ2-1,TGTGCTAGTGGTTCCGATAGCGGGAACGAGCAGTTCTTC,CASGSDSGNEQFF
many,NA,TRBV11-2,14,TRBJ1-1,TGTGCCAGCAGCTTAGATGCGGGAGGAACTGAAGCTTTCTTT,CASSLDAGGTEAFF
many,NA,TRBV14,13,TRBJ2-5,TGTGCCAGCAGCCAATTTCTAGCGGAGACCCAGTACTTC,CASSQFLAETQYF
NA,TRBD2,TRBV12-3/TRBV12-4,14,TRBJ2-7,TGTGCCAGCAGTGCCAGCGGGGAACCCTACGAGCAGTACTTC,CASSASGEPYEQYF
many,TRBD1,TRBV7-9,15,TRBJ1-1,TGCGCCAGCAGCCTCGGACAGGGGGCGAACACTGAAGCTTTCTTT,CASSLGQGANTEAFF
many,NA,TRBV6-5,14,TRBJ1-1,TGTGCCAGCAGACACCAGGGGAAGGTCACTGAAGCTTTCTTT,CASRHQGKVTEAFF
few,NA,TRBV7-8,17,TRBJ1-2,TGTGCCAGCAGCACCGATCTCACAGGGTTTTCGTTCTATGGCTACACCTTC,CASSTDLTGFSFYGYTF
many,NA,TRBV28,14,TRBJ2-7,TGTGCCAGCAGTTCCCCCTATAGGGGATACGAGCAGTACTTC,CASSSPYRGYEQYF